Listed below are T cell receptor beta chains from one sample, sequenced in a study of T cell responses to AZD1222 COVID-19 vaccine. The assay was immunoSEQ multiplex PCR, and TCRdb's table has in-frame clones only and misses some. The sample has about 120,000 clones; around 88% are singletons. This material consisted of peripheral blood, taken 28 days after the second AZD1222 dose. The receptors originated from an adult who received the AZD1222 COVID-19 vaccine. The CDR3 runs from the conserved cysteine through the conserved F or W. Fields, in order: D gene, V gene, clone size, J gene, CDR3 protein, CDR3 DNA. The D gene is left open where the match is weak. Some rows mark clone size as missing; the rest say once, few, many or name a class of expanded clone.

TRBD1	TRBV28	few	TRBJ1-2	CASSFDRVGYTF	TGTGCCAGCAGTTTTGACAGGGTGGGCTACACCTTC
TRBD2	TRBV4-2	-	TRBJ2-1	CASSQDPGGGANEQFF	TGTGCCAGCAGCCAAGATCCCGGCGGGGGGGCCAATGAGCAGTTCTTC
TRBD2	TRBV5-8	-	TRBJ2-1	CASSRSGGNSYNEQFF	TGTGCCAGCAGCCGCTCGGGGGGGAACTCCTACAATGAGCAGTTCTTC
-	TRBV3-1/TRBV3-2	once	TRBJ1-2	CASSQVPQYGYTF	TGTGCCAGCAGCCAAGTGCCCCAATATGGCTACACCTTC
TRBD1	TRBV6-2/TRBV6-3	-	TRBJ2-7	CASSYRGQGASREQYF	TGTGCCAGCAGTTATCGAGGACAGGGGGCGTCGAGGGAGCAGTACTTC
-	TRBV27	-	TRBJ2-5	CASSLRDTGQTQYF	TGTGCCAGCAGTTTACGTGACACAGGACAGACCCAGTACTTC
-	TRBV4-1	-	TRBJ1-4	CASSQDWGLPRATNEKLFF	TGCGCCAGCAGCCAAGATTGGGGGCTACCTCGCGCAACTAATGAAAAACTGTTTTTT
TRBD2	TRBV4-1	-	TRBJ2-4	CASSQGPAGGSKAKNIQYF	TGCGCCAGCAGCCAAGGTCCAGCGGGAGGGTCTAAAGCCAAAAACATTCAGTACTTC
-	TRBV2	-	TRBJ1-1	CASRGRVNTEAFF	TGTGCCAGCCGAGGAAGGGTGAACACTGAAGCTTTCTTT
-	TRBV4-1	-	TRBJ1-5	CASSQSGAGQPQHF	TGCGCCAGCAGCCAGTCAGGGGCAGGTCAGCCCCAGCATTTT
-	TRBV19	-	TRBJ1-2	CASSRSPGPSNYGYTF	TGTGCCAGTAGCCGATCACCGGGACCTTCTAACTATGGCTACACCTTC
TRBD2	TRBV4-1	-	TRBJ2-1	CASSRGIAGGDEQFF	TGCGCCAGCAGTCGAGGGATAGCGGGAGGGGATGAGCAGTTCTTC
-	TRBV28	-	TRBJ1-5	CASSSAGGNQPQHF	TGTGCCAGCAGTTCCGCGGGGGGCAATCAGCCCCAGCATTTT
-	TRBV4-1	-	TRBJ2-3	CASSQGWVRDSTDTQYF	TGCGCCAGCAGCCAAGGGTGGGTGAGGGACAGCACAGATACGCAGTATTTT
-	TRBV27	once	TRBJ2-7	CASSLSSDYEQYF	TGTGCCAGCAGTTTATCGTCGGATTACGAGCAGTACTTC
TRBD1	TRBV19	-	TRBJ1-1	CASTSDRGRTEAFF	TGTGCCAGTACCTCGGACAGGGGGCGTACTGAAGCTTTCTTT
TRBD1	TRBV15	-	TRBJ1-6	CATSRGQGHSPLHF	TGTGCCACCAGCAGAGGACAGGGCCATTCACCCCTCCACTTT
-	TRBV19	once	TRBJ2-7	CASSIGEGYYEQYF	TGTGCCAGTAGTATAGGGGAAGGGTACTACGAGCAGTACTTC
TRBD2	TRBV13	-	TRBJ2-3	CASSSGGAADTQYF	TGTGCCAGCAGCAGCGGGGGGGCGGCAGATACGCAGTATTTT
-	TRBV29-1	-	TRBJ2-3	CSVGVVLSTDTQYF	TGCAGCGTTGGGGTGGTCTTAAGCACAGATACGCAGTATTTT
TRBD2	TRBV7-9	-	TRBJ2-1	CASSETSGRAMYEQFF	TGTGCCAGCAGCGAGACTAGCGGGAGGGCCATGTATGAGCAGTTCTTC
TRBD2	TRBV7-9	-	TRBJ2-1	CASSGHGGTSIYNEQFF	TGTGCCAGCAGCGGGCACGGGGGGACTTCTATCTACAATGAGCAGTTCTTC
-	TRBV7-2	-	TRBJ2-7	CASSLGPGATYEQYF	TGTGCCAGCAGCTTAGGGCCAGGGGCCACCTACGAGCAGTACTTC
-	TRBV21-1	-	TRBJ2-7	CASSKGAKRTGSVIRGEQYF	TGTGCCAGCAGCAAAGGAGCGAAAAGGACAGGAAGTGTGATACGGGGGGAGCAGTACTTC
-	TRBV6-5	-	TRBJ1-1	CARTQGLTEAFF	TGTGCCAGAACACAGGGTTTAACTGAAGCTTTCTTT
TRBD2	TRBV6-5	-	TRBJ2-7	CASSYQSGLGNEQYF	TGTGCCAGCAGTTACCAATCGGGACTAGGCAACGAGCAGTACTTC
-	TRBV5-8	-	TRBJ2-7	CASSLGGHHEQYF	TGTGCCAGCAGCTTGGGAGGGCACCACGAGCAGTACTTC
-	TRBV6-6	-	TRBJ1-2	CASSYSMGGDGYTF	TGTGCCAGCAGTTACTCGATGGGGGGAGATGGCTACACCTTC
-	TRBV29-1	few	TRBJ1-1	CSVEDSTFGAKEAEAFF	TGCAGCGTTGAAGATTCAACGTTTGGAGCGAAAGAAGCTGAAGCTTTCTTT
-	TRBV4-3	-	TRBJ2-1	CASSQEVQGTFYNEQFF	TGCGCCAGCAGCCAAGAGGTCCAGGGGACATTTTACAATGAGCAGTTCTTC
-	TRBV28	-	TRBJ1-4	CASSLWMQGNEKLFF	TGTGCCAGCAGTTTATGGATGCAGGGGAACGAAAAACTGTTTTTT
TRBD2	TRBV7-9	-	TRBJ2-7	CASRLAGSYEQYF	TGTGCCAGCAGGCTAGCGGGGTCCTACGAGCAGTACTTC
-	TRBV19	few	TRBJ1-6	CASSMKGGNSPLHF	TGTGCCAGTAGTATGAAGGGAGGGAATTCACCCCTCCACTTT
TRBD1	TRBV19	-	TRBJ2-7	CASSRTGGDSEQYF	TGTGCCAGTAGTAGGACAGGGGGTGATAGCGAGCAGTACTTC
TRBD2	TRBV7-3	-	TRBJ2-2	CASSLSGMNTGELFF	TGTGCCAGCAGCCTGAGCGGGATGAACACCGGGGAGCTGTTTTTT
-	TRBV9	-	TRBJ2-1	CASSGAVSYNEQFF	TGTGCCAGCAGCGGAGCCGTCTCCTACAATGAGCAGTTCTTC
-	TRBV28	once	TRBJ1-5	CASSFKGSSNQPQHF	TGTGCCAGCAGTTTTAAGGGCAGCAGCAATCAGCCCCAGCATTTT
-	TRBV29-1	-	TRBJ1-4	CSVGTGGGEKLFF	TGCAGCGTTGGTACAGGAGGGGGTGAAAAACTGTTTTTT
TRBD1	TRBV6-5	-	TRBJ1-4	CASSHDRDEKLFF	TGTGCCAGCAGTCACGACAGGGATGAAAAACTGTTTTTT
-	TRBV18	-	TRBJ2-3	CASSPLGDTQYF	TGTGCCAGCTCACCACTGGGAGATACGCAGTATTTT
-	TRBV19	-	TRBJ2-5	CASSIHGSRETQYF	TGTGCCAGTAGTATTCACGGGTCCCGGGAGACCCAGTACTTC
TRBD2	TRBV6-1	-	TRBJ2-7	CASSDGLAGWVEQYF	TGTGCCAGCAGTGATGGACTAGCGGGGTGGGTCGAGCAGTACTTC
-	TRBV11-2	-	TRBJ1-2	CASSLSDSYGYTF	TGTGCCAGCAGCTTATCGGACAGCTATGGCTACACCTTC
-	TRBV13	-	TRBJ2-1	CASSLGSSLGNEQFF	TGTGCCAGCAGCTTAGGGTCTAGCTTGGGCAATGAGCAGTTCTTC
-	TRBV7-2	-	TRBJ1-2	CASSSQTAPTYGYTF	TGTGCCAGCAGCTCTCAGACAGCTCCGACTTATGGCTACACCTTC
-	TRBV27	many	TRBJ1-2	CASSLSEEVGGYTF	TGTGCCAGCAGTTTATCGGAGGAGGTGGGAGGCTACACCTTC
-	TRBV21-1	few	TRBJ2-7	CASSNRSNSRTYEQYF	TGTGCCAGCAGCAATCGATCTAACAGTAGAACCTACGAGCAGTACTTC
-	TRBV3-1/TRBV3-2	-	TRBJ1-1	CASSQDQVTAEAFF	TGTGCCAGCAGCCAAGACCAGGTGACAGCTGAAGCTTTCTTT
-	TRBV3-1/TRBV3-2	-	TRBJ2-7	CASSQSYEQYF	TGTGCCAGCAGCCAAAGTTACGAGCAGTACTTC
TRBD2	TRBV13	-	TRBJ2-1	CASSLMTSGEQFF	TGTGCCAGCAGCTTGATGACTAGCGGCGAGCAGTTCTTC
-	TRBV18	-	TRBJ1-4	CASSLQGGGNEKLFF	TGTGCCAGCTCGCTCCAGGGAGGCGGTAATGAAAAACTGTTTTTT
TRBD1	TRBV29-1	few	TRBJ1-5	CSATGTGYQPQHF	TGCAGCGCGACCGGGACAGGGTATCAGCCCCAGCATTTT
TRBD1	TRBV6-5	-	TRBJ1-5	CASSYRGPSVQPQHF	TGTGCCAGCAGCTACAGGGGACCTAGTGTTCAGCCCCAGCATTTT
-	TRBV18	-	TRBJ1-2	CASSSTTAVYGYTF	TGTGCCAGCTCATCCACCACGGCGGTTTATGGCTACACCTTC
TRBD2	TRBV5-1	-	TRBJ2-7	CASSVDSGGPLNEQYF	TGCGCCAGCAGCGTAGATTCGGGAGGGCCTCTTAACGAGCAGTACTTC
-	TRBV3-1/TRBV3-2	-	TRBJ1-6	CASSLGRNSPLHF	TGTGCCAGCAGCCTGGGTCGGAATTCACCCCTCCACTTT
TRBD1	TRBV28	once	TRBJ1-2	CASSKDRVYGYTF	TGTGCCAGCAGCAAGGACAGGGTTTATGGCTACACCTTC
-	TRBV3-1/TRBV3-2	-	TRBJ2-2	CASSQGLPEAGELFF	TGTGCCAGCAGCCAGGGACTTCCCGAGGCCGGGGAGCTGTTTTTT
-	TRBV2	few	TRBJ2-7	CASWGDRGQSAYEQYF	TGTGCCAGTTGGGGGGATCGGGGACAGTCTGCCTACGAGCAGTACTTC